This T cell receptor (beta chain) was recovered during a study of shared clonotypes between healthy human individuals. Overall study results and limits: It was observed that about 5% of naive CD4 clonotypes were shared across several donors.

Healthy HIV-negative adults without recent acute infections or vaccinations served as donors. Only Caucasian adults living in Nashville, Tennessee served as donors. As concerns this clone: The target antigen is unknown. Other nucleotide sequences in the sample specify the same CDR3.

J lost 3 bases, V lost 3 bases, and 7 bases had no gene match. Germline values: CDR1 KGHSH, CDR2 LQKENI. The CDR3 totals 16 residues. A deep-level run was used for the assay. Repertoires were generated with immunoSEQ multiplex PCR, while TCRdb's copy carries only in-frame clones and drops some. The sample lists some 2.3 million clones, roughly 93% occurring once. The clonotype originates from a man aged 18 to 29 in good health. Some clones in this sample may be carry-over from other donors' samples. The sample was naive CD4+ T cells from PBMCs. The subset was: CD45RA+ positively selected. The chain uses TRBV18 and TRBJ2-1; 8 bases match TRBD2. The CDR3 DNA reads as TGTGCCAGCTCACCTCCGGCTAGCGGGTTCTACAATGAGCAGTTCTTC. It codes for CASSPPASGFYNEQFF. The whole variable domain, filled in from reference TRBV18 and TRBJ2-1, reads NAGVMQNPRHLVRRRGQEARLRCSPMKGHSHVYWYRQLPEEGLKFMVYLQKENIIDESGMPKERFSAEFPKEGPSILRIQQVVRGDSAAYFCASSPPASGFYNEQFFGPGTRLTVL.